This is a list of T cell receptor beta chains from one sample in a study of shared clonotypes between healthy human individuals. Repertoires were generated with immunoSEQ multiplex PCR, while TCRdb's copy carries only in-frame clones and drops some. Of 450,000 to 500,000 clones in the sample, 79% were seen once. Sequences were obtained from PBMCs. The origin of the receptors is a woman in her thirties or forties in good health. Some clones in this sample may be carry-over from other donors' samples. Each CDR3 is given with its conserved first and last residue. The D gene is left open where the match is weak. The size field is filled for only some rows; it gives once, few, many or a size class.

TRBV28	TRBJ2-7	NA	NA	TGTGCCAGCAGTTTCGGGTCGGGCGAGCAGTACTTC	CASSFGSGEQYF
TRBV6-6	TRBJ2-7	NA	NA	TGTGCCAGCAGTCATTCAACAGGGATTGCCTACGAGCAGTACTTC	CASSHSTGIAYEQYF
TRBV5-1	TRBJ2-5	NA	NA	TGCGCCAGCAGCTTGGGTAGCGTTCAAGAGACCCAGTACTTC	CASSLGSVQETQYF
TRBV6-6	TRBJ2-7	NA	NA	TGTGCCAGCAGTTACTCGAATCGGGAGTACGAGCAGTACTTC	CASSYSNREYEQYF
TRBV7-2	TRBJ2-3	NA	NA	TGTGCCAGCAGCCGTTTGGTGGATACGCAGTATTTT	CASSRLVDTQYF
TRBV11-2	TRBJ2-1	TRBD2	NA	TGTGCCAGCAGCTTAGGGACTAGCGGCCTCAATGAGCAGTTCTTC	CASSLGTSGLNEQFF
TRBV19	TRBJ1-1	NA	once	TGTGCCAGTAGTACGGCAGGGGTGAACACTGAAGCTTTCTTT	CASSTAGVNTEAFF
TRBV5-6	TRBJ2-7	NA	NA	TGTGCCAGCAGCTTGGACACCTCCTACGAGCAGTACTTC	CASSLDTSYEQYF
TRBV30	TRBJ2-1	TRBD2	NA	TGTGCCTGGCACCCGGGACTAGCGGTCCTCAATGAGCAGTTCTTC	CAWHPGLAVLNEQFF
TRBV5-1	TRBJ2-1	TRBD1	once	TGCGCCAGCAGCTCCACTACGGGACAGGGCCAGTTCTTC	CASSSTTGQGQFF
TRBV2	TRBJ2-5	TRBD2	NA	TGTGCCAGCAGGGTTAAGCGGGAGGGCCAGACCCAGTACTTC	CASRVKREGQTQYF
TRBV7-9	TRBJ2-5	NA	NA	TGTGCCAGCAGAGCTCTCCCAGGGGCAGGGAGGGGAGAGACCCAGTACTTC	CASRALPGAGRGETQYF
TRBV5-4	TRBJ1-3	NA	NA	TGTGCCAGCAGCAAGGGCTCAGCCGTCTCTGGAAACACCATATATTTT	CASSKGSAVSGNTIYF
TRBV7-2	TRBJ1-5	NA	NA	TGTGCCAGCAGCTTGGGGGGGGCACACAATCAGCCCCAGCATTTT	CASSLGGAHNQPQHF
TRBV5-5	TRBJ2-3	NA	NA	TGTGCCAGCAGCTCTCCTTGGGGGAGGACAGATACGCAGTATTTT	CASSSPWGRTDTQYF
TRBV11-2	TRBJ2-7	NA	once	TGTGCCAGCAGCAAAACAGCGGGCCCCTCCTACGAGCAGTACTTC	CASSKTAGPSYEQYF